Presented here are 27 T cell receptor beta chains from one specimen sequenced in a study of shared clonotypes between healthy human individuals. TCRdb's copy holds only in-frame clones and misses some; the assay was immunoSEQ multiplex PCR. In the table there are about 100,000 clones, roughly 66% of which are singletons. Material: memory CD8+ T cells sorted from blood. Subset denoted: CD45RO+ cells pooled with CCR7-negative TemRA cells. All receptors come from a woman in her 30s in good health.

The chain employs TRBV27 and TRBJ1-1; D not certain. V was clipped by 4 bases and J by 1 base, with 7 bases between them. There are 13 residues in the CDR3. Per the germline V gene, CDR1 is MNHEY and CDR2 is SMNVEV (reference sequence). CDR3 DNA sequence: TGTGCCAGCAGTTCACTCAGGAACACTGAAGCTTTCTTT. Encoded protein: CASSSLRNTEAFF.

This clone was observed at least ten times. J is TRBJ2-1 and V is TRBV6-1; 7 bases align to TRBD1. The germline gives CDR1 MNHNS, CDR2 SASEGT. This CDR3 has 14 residues. V lost 7 bases, J lost 2 bases, and 5 bases stayed unmatched. The CDR3 DNA follows: TGTGCCAGCAAGTTGACAGGGACCTACAATGAGCAGTTCTTC. Its protein product is CASKLTGTYNEQFF.

This chain uses TRBV5-1 with TRBJ2-7, with 8 bases fitting TRBD1. The CDR3 consists of 15 residues. The germline gives CDR1 SGHRS, CDR2 YFSETQ. V shed 3 bases, J shed 1 base, and the junction held 6 bases outside the gene matches. The CDR3 DNA is TGCGCCAGCAGCTCCCGACAGGGGATATCCTACGAGCAGTACTTC. As protein: CASSSRQGISYEQYF.

This chain links TRBV6-1 with TRBJ2-3, with 10 bases aligning to TRBD1. V dropped 3 bases and J dropped 3; count of bases not matched to a gene: 3. The CDR3 sequence is 15 residues long. CDR1 and CDR2 from the germline V gene are MNHNS and SASEGT. The CDR3 sequence is CASSEGTGETDTQYF. DNA of the CDR3: TGTGCCAGCAGTGAGGGGACAGGGGAGACAGATACGCAGTATTTT.

The rearrangement links TRBV27 to TRBJ1-1; D not resolved. The CDR3 extends over 14 amino acids. V lost 7 bases and J 1 base, leaving 13 bases between the germline ends. Germline V CDR1 and CDR2: MNHEY, SMNVEV (reference sequence). This chain's CDR3 is CASNKGEKNTEAFF. In DNA form, the CDR3 reads TGTGCCAGCAACAAGGGAGAGAAGAACACTGAAGCTTTCTTT.

This clone came up once. The limits of the CDR3 on the DNA are not certain, so only TCRdb's listed CDR3 is given. The rearrangement links TRBV5-4 to TRBJ2-7; TRBD2, the D gene given by the table, was not confirmed from the DNA. From its first to its last residue, the CDR3 has 14 amino acids. Germline V lookup: CDR1 SGHNT, CDR2 YYREEE (reference sequence). The CDR3 spells CASSTSAGAHEQYF.

This chain uses TRBV27 with TRBJ2-7; unclear D gene. V lost 3 bases, J lost 0 bases, and 9 bases lay in between. The CDR3 covers 14 residues. The germline CDR1 and CDR2 sequences are MNHEY and SMNVEV (reference sequence). This chain's CDR3 is CASSFLASSYEQYF. CDR3 nucleotides: TGTGCCAGCAGTTTTCTGGCAAGCTCCTACGAGCAGTACTTC.

The V and J genes are TRBV29-1 and TRBJ2-5, with a weak D call TRBD1 (6 bases). CDR1 and CDR2 from the germline V gene are SQVTM and ANQGSEA. CDR3 length equals 14 residues. V lost 7 bases, J lost 5 bases, and 20 bases lay in between. CDR3 coding DNA: TGCAGCGCCGAAGACAGGCCCCCGGGGGAGACCCAGTACTTC. Protein product: CSAEDRPPGETQYF. Together with reference TRBV29-1 and TRBJ2-5, the CDR3 gives the full variable domain: SAVISQKPSRDICQRGTSLTIQCQVDSQVTMMFWYRQQPGQSLTLIATANQGSEATYESGFVIDKFPISRPNLTFSTLTVSNMSPEDSSIYLCSAEDRPPGETQYFGPGTRLLVL.

The genes are TRBV4-2 and TRBJ2-1, with D hard to call. CDR1 LGHNA and CDR2 YNFKEQ come from the germline V gene. CDR3 length: 15 residues. Trimming shortened V by 2 bases and J by 6 bases, and 14 bases separated the two germline ends. The CDR3 spells CASSQTRYLTNEQFF. In nucleotides, the CDR3 is TGTGCCAGCAGCCAAACAAGATATCTGACCAATGAGCAGTTCTTC.

The rearrangement joins TRBV11-2 to TRBJ2-7; D not resolved. Trimming took 5 bases from V and 4 from J, leaving 12 bases between them. This CDR3 has 13 residues. CDR1 is SGHAT, CDR2 FQNNGV, per germline. The CDR3 DNA reads as TGTGCCAGCAGCGGGGTTCGACCGTACGAGCAGTACTTC. Protein product: CASSGVRPYEQYF.

Notes on this clone: This sample includes further DNA sequences coding for the same CDR3. This chain connects TRBV9 to TRBJ2-7; 8 nucleotides agree with TRBD1. Germline-derived CDR1 and CDR2 are SGDLS and YYNGEE. After removal of 0 bases from V and 2 bases from J, the junction contained 1 base not matched to a gene. This CDR3 region has 14 residues. CDR3 sequence: CASSVGGQAYEQYF. The CDR3 nucleotides read TGTGCCAGCAGCGTAGGGGGACAGGCCTACGAGCAGTACTTC.

This clone was found a few times. The V and J genes are TRBV11-2 and TRBJ2-5; TRBD2 is a possible D gene (7 bases). The germline CDR1 and CDR2 sequences are SGHAT and FQNNGV. The CDR3 extends over 16 amino acids. The V end was cut by 6 bases, the J end by 7 bases, with 24 bases between. The CDR3 DNA is TGTGCCAGCAGAAGAGACACCTTAGGGGGGGGAGGGACCCAGTACTTC. Translated: CASRRDTLGGGGTQYF.

The CDR3 loop is CAITGTSYNEQFF. For the CDR3, the DNA is TGTGCCATCACCGGGACTTCCTACAATGAGCAGTTCTTC. The rearrangement uses TRBV10-3 and TRBJ2-1; tentative D call: TRBD2 (6 bases). The CDR3 runs 13 residues. The germline V and J ends were trimmed by 7 bases and 1 base, with 8 bases remaining between them. The V gene's germline CDR1 is ENHRY and CDR2 SYGVKD.

This clone is a singleton in its sample. The chain employs TRBV29-1 and TRBJ2-5, with TRBD1 identical over 10 bases. The CDR3 runs to 14 residues. Germline V gene data show CDR1 as SQVTM and CDR2 as ANQGSEA. The V gene end was trimmed by 4 bases and the J gene end by 2 bases; junction bases not matched to a gene: 4. CDR3 nucleotides: TGCAGCGTTGTAAGGACAGGGGGACAAGAGACCCAGTACTTC. As protein: CSVVRTGGQETQYF.

The genes are TRBV7-6 and TRBJ2-7, with 8 bases matching TRBD1. Per germline, CDR1 SGHVS and CDR2 FNYEAQ. J was trimmed by 3 bases and V by 6 bases; bases with no gene match: 4. The CDR3 spans 13 residues. CDR3 region: CASRLTGGYEQYF. CDR3 nucleotides: TGTGCCAGCAGACTAACAGGGGGCTACGAGCAGTACTTC.

This chain uses TRBV5-1 with TRBJ1-2; tentative D call: TRBD1 (6 bases). Germline V lookup: CDR1 SGHRS, CDR2 YFSETQ. Trimming took off 3 bases at V and 6 bases at J, with 18 bases between the two ends. This CDR3 has 15 residues. The CDR3 bases are TGCGCCAGCAGCTACGGGACATCCACCGGGGATGGCTACACCTTC. Residues: CASSYGTSTGDGYTF. Filled out from reference TRBV5-1 and TRBJ1-2, the complete variable domain reads KAGVTQTPRYLIKTRGQQVTLSCSPISGHRSVSWYQQTPGQGLQFLFEYFSETQRNKGNFPGRFSGRQFSNSRSEMNVSTLELGDSALYLCASSYGTSTGDGYTFGSGTRLTVV.

This clone was seen at least ten times. This chain uses TRBV15 with TRBJ2-5; D is perhaps TRBD2 (7 bases). Trimming pared 5 bases from V and 4 bases from J, leaving 17 bases between. CDR3 length: 15 residues. Looked up from germline, CDR1 is LNHNV and CDR2 is YYDKDF (reference sequence). This chain's CDR3 is CATSGERGGGETQYF. CDR3 bases: TGTGCCACCAGCGGGGAGCGGGGAGGGGGAGAGACCCAGTACTTC.

The chain couples TRBV5-1 to TRBJ2-7; D is tentatively TRBD1 or TRBD2 (5 bases each). The CDR3 is 17 amino acids. The V and J ends lost 0 bases and 6 bases respectively, with 22 bases between them. Germline V gene lookup returns CDR1 SGHRS and CDR2 YFSETQ. The CDR3, as DNA: TGCGCCAGCAGCTTGGTGGGCTCGGGGCGGAAGGCCTCCGAGCAGTACTTC. This codes for CASSLVGSGRKASEQYF. The full variable domain, rest sourced from reference TRBV5-1 and TRBJ2-7, is KAGVTQTPRYLIKTRGQQVTLSCSPISGHRSVSWYQQTPGQGLQFLFEYFSETQRNKGNFPGRFSGRQFSNSRSEMNVSTLELGDSALYLCASSLVGSGRKASEQYFGPGTRLTVT.

The chain uses TRBV11-1 and TRBJ1-2; D unclear. The CDR3 totals 13 residues. The V gene's germline CDR1 is SGHAT and CDR2 FQDESV (reference sequence). V shed 1 base and J shed 3 bases, with 6 bases lying between them. CDR3 coding DNA: TGTGCCAGCAGCTTAGGTCTTGACTATGGCTACACCTTC. It encodes CASSLGLDYGYTF.

V usage is TRBV7-9 and J usage is TRBJ1-1, with D unclear. Trimming took 5 bases from V and 1 from J, leaving 11 bases between them. Germline assignment: CDR1 SEHNR and CDR2 FQNEAQ (reference sequence). The CDR3 has 14 residues. DNA of the CDR3: TGTGCCAGCAGCCCGACAAGGAAGAACACTGAAGCTTTCTTT. It is translated as CASSPTRKNTEAFF.

The chain combines TRBV6-1 with TRBJ2-1, with 10 nucleotides matching TRBD2. The length of the CDR3 is 17 residues. The ends lost 2 bases at V and 6 bases at J; junction bases unmatched: 10. Germline loops: CDR1 MNHNS, CDR2 SASEGT. In DNA, the CDR3 is TGTGCCAGCAGTGAAAACCAACTAGCGGGATGGCTCAATGAGCAGTTCTTC. The encoded protein is CASSENQLAGWLNEQFF.

The chain recombines TRBV6-5 with TRBJ2-7, with D unclear. Trimming removed 6 bases at V and 3 bases at J, with 12 bases between. This CDR3 comprises 13 residues. Germline V gives CDR1 MNHEY, CDR2 SVGAGI. CDR3 sequence: CASRASSYYEQYF. DNA of the CDR3: TGTGCCAGCAGGGCCTCAAGTTACTACGAGCAGTACTTC.

The J gene is TRBJ1-2, the V gene TRBV11-2, with 8 positions matching TRBD1. The V segment lost 1 base and the J segment 1 base; nucleotides outside the gene matches: 5. The CDR3 contains 16 residues. CDR1 is SGHAT, CDR2 FQNNGV, per germline. This CDR3 reads CASSLGGQGGNYGYTF. In DNA, the CDR3 is TGTGCCAGCAGCTTAGGAGGACAGGGAGGTAACTATGGCTACACCTTC.

The chain is built from TRBV5-1 and TRBJ2-1; D is possibly TRBD2 (5 bases). The germline CDR1 and CDR2 sequences are SGHRS and YFSETQ. Trimming shortened V by 0 bases and J by 4 bases, and 14 bases separated the two germline ends. CDR3 length: 16 residues. The CDR3 loop reads CASSLDAGGEYNEQFF. CDR3 DNA sequence: TGCGCCAGCAGCTTGGATGCGGGTGGGGAATACAATGAGCAGTTCTTC.

The chain carries TRBV29-1 and TRBJ2-1, with 7 bases matching TRBD2. Germline loops: CDR1 SQVTM, CDR2 ANQGSEA. Trimming at V came to 7 bases and at J to 6 bases, leaving 9 bases not matched to a gene. CDR3 length: 13 amino acids. CDR3 sequence reads: CSARLARANEQFF. In DNA form, the CDR3 reads TGCAGCGCTCGACTAGCCCGGGCCAATGAGCAGTTCTTC.

Of note for this clone: The sample contains more than one DNA sequence encoding this CDR3. The chain carries TRBV9 and TRBJ2-1, with D perhaps given as TRBD1 or TRBD2 (7 bases each). Germline CDR1 SGDLS, CDR2 YYNGEE. Trimming took 4 bases from V and 8 from J, leaving 16 bases between them. This CDR3 contains 14 residues. The CDR3 spells CASSLGGGSDEQFF. CDR3 DNA sequence: TGTGCCAGCAGCCTAGGGGGCGGGAGCGATGAGCAGTTCTTC.

V usage is TRBV4-1 and J usage is TRBJ2-2, with 8 bases matching TRBD1. CDR3 length: 14 residues. Germline trimming cut 4 bases from V and 5 bases from J; bases unmatched to any gene: 3. Germline V lookup: CDR1 MGHRA, CDR2 YSYEKL. CDR3 loop: CASSLRQGTGELFF. CDR3 DNA: TGCGCCAGCAGCCTAAGACAGGGGACCGGGGAGCTGTTTTTT.